What follows are 22 T cell receptor beta chains derived from one specimen sequenced in a study of PD-L1 blockade in urothelial cancer. Indicated time point: peripheral blood 6 weeks after treatment start. Assay: immunoSEQ multiplex PCR; the TCRdb copy retains only in-frame clones and omits some. The sample includes more than 95,000 clones, 80% to 90% of them seen just once. Sequenced material: PBMCs, taken around atezolizumab (anti-PD-L1) treatment. The receptors shown here come from a man in his sixties with urothelial cancer.

V is TRBV5-1 and J is TRBJ2-5; 9 bases are shared with TRBD2. Germline V gives CDR1 SGHRS, CDR2 YFSETQ. V lost 3 bases to trimming and J lost 5 bases; unmatched junction nucleotides: 11. CDR3 length: 16 residues. In nucleotides, the CDR3 is TGCGCCAGCAGCTCCCGGGTAGCGGGAGTGATGGAGACCCAGTACTTC. It translates to CASSSRVAGVMETQYF.

The chain combines TRBV11-3 with TRBJ1-3, with 8 nucleotides matching TRBD1. Germline trimming cut 3 bases from V and 3 bases from J; bases unmatched to any gene: 7. CDR1 and CDR2 (germline): SGHNT, YENEEA. CDR3 size: 16 residues. The CDR3 DNA follows: TGTGCCAGCAGCTTGGGGCAGGGGGCAGATGGAAACACCATATATTTT. This gives the protein CASSLGQGADGNTIYF.

The chain employs TRBV9 and TRBJ2-7, with 7 bases aligning to TRBD1. The CDR3 contains 14 residues. CDR1 and CDR2 from the germline V gene are SGDLS and YYNGEE. The V segment lost 3 bases and the J segment 3 bases; nucleotides outside the gene matches: 6. CDR3 sequence: CASSATGTDYEQYF. CDR3 in DNA: TGTGCCAGCAGCGCAACAGGGACAGACTACGAGCAGTACTTC.

This clone was recorded once. The chain has TRBV4-2 and TRBJ2-3, with 11 bases identical to TRBD2. CDR1 and CDR2 (germline): LGHNA, YNFKEQ. The CDR3 runs 16 residues. The V and J ends lost 3 bases and 1 base, in that order; junction bases with no gene match: 3. The CDR3 DNA reads TGTGCCAGCAGCCACCCGGGACTAGCGGGCACAGATACGCAGTATTTT. Its protein product is CASSHPGLAGTDTQYF.

V is TRBV7-3 and J is TRBJ1-1; perhaps TRBD1 as D (6 bases). Germline loops: CDR1 SGHTA, CDR2 FQGTGA. This CDR3 is built from 14 residues. Trimming shortened V by 5 bases and J by 0 bases, and 10 bases separated the two germline ends. DNA of the CDR3: TGTGCCAGCAGCCCGGACAGCTTGAACACTGAAGCTTTCTTT. Residues: CASSPDSLNTEAFF.

The genes are TRBV11-3 and TRBJ2-7, with 7 bases matching TRBD1. V lost 5 bases and J lost 2; bases outside the gene matches: 9. CDR1 is SGHNT, CDR2 YENEEA, per germline. CDR3 size: 15 residues. The CDR3 is CASSPRGRGAYEQYF. In DNA, the CDR3 is TGTGCCAGCAGCCCAAGGGGGCGTGGAGCCTACGAGCAGTACTTC.

The chain has TRBV7-2 and TRBJ2-3; 16 bases align to TRBD2. CDR3 length equals 16 residues. In germline, CDR1 is SGHTA, CDR2 FQGNSA. V trimming: 5 bases; J trimming: 4 bases; junction bases outside the gene matches: 3. The CDR3, as DNA: TGTGCCAGCAGCAAGGGACTAGCGGGGGGGGCAGATACGCAGTATTTT. As protein: CASSKGLAGGADTQYF.

V is TRBV23-1 and J is TRBJ1-6; 10 nucleotides align to TRBD1. TRBV23-1 is sorted into the ORF group, with uncertain function. The V gene end was trimmed by 6 bases and the J gene end by 3 bases; junction bases not matched to a gene: 8. The CDR3 has 17 amino acids. The CDR3 DNA follows: TGCGCCAGCAGCGAACTCCGGGACAGGGGCTATAATTCACCCCTCCACTTT. It translates to CASSELRDRGYNSPLHF.

The sample holds a few counts of this clone. The V and J genes are TRBV6-5 and TRBJ2-7; 7 nucleotides match TRBD2. The ends lost 7 bases at V and 7 bases at J; junction bases unmatched: 16. Per the germline V gene, CDR1 is MNHEY and CDR2 is SVGAGI. The CDR3 is 15 amino acids. This chain's CDR3 is CASKGGGLQMGEQYF. CDR3 DNA sequence: TGTGCCAGCAAAGGCGGGGGACTCCAAATGGGGGAGCAGTACTTC.

The chain recombines TRBV19 with TRBJ2-2; tentative D call: TRBD1 (5 bases). Germline V gene lookup returns CDR1 LNHDA and CDR2 SQIVND (reference sequence). CDR3 length: 14 amino acids. V was pared by 6 bases and J by 1 base, with 9 bases between. The CDR3 nucleotides read TGTGCCAGTAGCTGGACACGGAACACCGGGGAGCTGTTTTTT. It is translated as CASSWTRNTGELFF.

The DNA for the CDR3 is TGTGCCAGCAGCCAGGGACAGGGGAACATTCAGTACTTC. This encodes CASSQGQGNIQYF. The chain couples TRBV14 to TRBJ2-4; 10 nucleotides match TRBD1. The CDR3 is made up of 13 amino acids. CDR1 and CDR2 (germline): SGHDN, FVKESK. V was clipped by 3 bases and J by 7 bases; unmatched bases: 0.

This chain joins TRBV14 and TRBJ2-1; 7 nucleotides match TRBD1. Trimming removed 1 base from V and 6 bases from J; junction bases left unmatched: 12. The germline V gene encodes CDR1 SGHDN and CDR2 FVKESK. The CDR3 sequence is 17 residues long. CDR3 nucleotides: TGTGCCAGCAGCCAAGTTATGTACAGGGGAAGGGGCAATGAGCAGTTCTTC. This codes for CASSQVMYRGRGNEQFF.

The chain employs TRBV5-4 and TRBJ2-7; a possible D gene is TRBD2 (5 bases). V lost 3 bases and J lost 5, with 12 bases in between. This CDR3 has 13 amino acids. The V gene's germline CDR1 is SGHNT and CDR2 YYREEE (reference sequence). In DNA form, the CDR3 reads TGTGCCAGCAGCTCTCTGGAGGTCGACGAGCAGTACTTC. Translating it yields CASSSLEVDEQYF. The full variable domain, its missing parts supplied by reference TRBV5-4 and TRBJ2-7, is ETGVTQSPTHLIKTRGQQVTLRCSSQSGHNTVSWYQQALGQGPQFIFQYYREEENGRGNFPPRFSGLQFPNYSSELNVNALELDDSALYLCASSSLEVDEQYFGPGTRLTVT.

This clone has only one observation. This chain links TRBV10-3 with TRBJ2-2, with 8 bases aligning to TRBD2. Trimming at V came to 0 bases and at J to 0 bases, leaving 3 bases not matched to a gene. CDR3 length equals 17 residues. Germline assignment: CDR1 ENHRY and CDR2 SYGVKD. The CDR3 region is CAISESAGASNTGELFF. CDR3 DNA sequence: TGTGCCATCAGTGAGTCAGCGGGGGCATCGAACACCGGGGAGCTGTTTTTT.

Points on this clone: An end of the junction does not agree with germline; a read error may underlie this. V and J are TRBV19 and TRBJ2-4, with D unresolved. This CDR3 is built from 12 residues. The germline V gene has CDR1 LNHDA and CDR2 SQIVND (reference sequence). CDR3 DNA: TGTGCCAGTAGAACAGCCGAAAACATTCAGTACTTC. Translating it yields CASRTAENIQYF.

The chain joins TRBV18 to TRBJ2-7, with D perhaps TRBD2 (6 bases). This CDR3 spans 15 amino acids. V lost 6 bases to trimming and J lost 3 bases, with 18 bases between them. The germline V gene encodes CDR1 KGHSH and CDR2 LQKENI. CDR3 sequence: CASSRLEVQYYEQYF. The CDR3 DNA is TGTGCCAGCTCCAGACTAGAGGTACAATACTACGAGCAGTACTTC.

This chain links TRBV19 with TRBJ1-5, with no clear D. There are 15 residues in the CDR3. Trimming removed 3 bases from V and 1 base from J, with 10 bases in between. Germline-derived CDR1 and CDR2 are LNHDA and SQIVND (reference sequence). Here the CDR3 reads CASSIIYGSNQPQHF. The CDR3 DNA sequence: TGTGCCAGTAGTATTATTTACGGGAGCAATCAGCCCCAGCATTTT. Combining the CDR3 with reference TRBV19 and TRBJ1-5 gives the whole variable domain DGGITQSPKYLFRKEGQNVTLSCEQNLNHDAMYWYRQDPGQGLRLIYYSQIVNDFQKGDIAEGYSVSREKKESFPLTVTSAQKNPTAFYLCASSIIYGSNQPQHFGDGTRLSIL.

The V and J genes are TRBV2 and TRBJ2-1; D may be TRBD2 (6 bases). From germline, CDR1 is SNHLY and CDR2 FYNNEI. V was trimmed by 6 bases and J by 0 bases, leaving 9 bases between them. This CDR3 region has 14 residues. CDR3 nucleotide sequence: TGTGCCAGCAGCGTCGGGAGCTCCTACAATGAGCAGTTCTTC. This translates into CASSVGSSYNEQFF.

V gene TRBV19 combines with J gene TRBJ2-4; tentative D call: TRBD1 (8 bases). Germline loops: CDR1 LNHDA, CDR2 SQIVND (reference sequence). The CDR3 loop spans 15 amino acids. V lost 7 bases to trimming and J lost 6 bases, with 19 bases between them. The DNA for the CDR3 is TGTGCCAGTACCCCGAGCACAGGGGGGGTAAACATTCAGTACTTC. Translated: CASTPSTGGVNIQYF. Together with reference TRBV19 and TRBJ2-4, the CDR3 gives the full variable domain: DGGITQSPKYLFRKEGQNVTLSCEQNLNHDAMYWYRQDPGQGLRLIYYSQIVNDFQKGDIAEGYSVSREKKESFPLTVTSAQKNPTAFYLCASTPSTGGVNIQYFGAGTRLSVL.

The rearrangement links TRBV6-5 to TRBJ2-7; tentatively, D is TRBD2 (5 bases). Germline CDR1 and CDR2: MNHEY and SVGAGI. There are 15 residues in the CDR3. Trimming took 6 bases from V and 5 from J, leaving 20 bases between them. Here the CDR3 reads CASSGLTPSENEQYF. DNA of the CDR3: TGTGCCAGCAGCGGACTTACCCCTTCGGAGAACGAGCAGTACTTC.

The V call is TRBV30, the J call TRBJ1-5; weak D call: TRBD1 (5 bases). Germline-derived CDR1 and CDR2 are GTSNPN and SVGIG (reference sequence). Trimming pared 0 bases from V and 10 bases from J, leaving 19 bases between. The CDR3 is made up of 15 amino acids. The CDR3 sequence is CAWSVGSGGARPQHF. For the CDR3, the DNA is TGTGCCTGGAGTGTAGGGTCGGGTGGGGCCCGACCCCAGCATTTT.

The genes are TRBV28 and TRBJ2-7; D is possibly TRBD1 (5 bases). With 7 bases removed from V and 1 base from J, the gap between germline ends came to 14 bases. The CDR3 loop spans 14 amino acids. Germline CDR1 reads MDHEN; CDR2 reads SYDVKM. CDR3: CASTLGQGSYEQYF. CDR3 nucleotide sequence: TGTGCCAGCACCTTGGGTCAGGGTTCCTACGAGCAGTACTTC.